Here is one T cell receptor (beta chain) with its context. What it binds is unknown. CDR1 is SGDLS and CDR2 is YYNGEE in the germline V gene. The length of the CDR3 is 16 residues. Trimming removed 0 bases from V and 3 bases from J; junction bases left unmatched: 6. The TCR library protocol attached unique molecular identifiers to the individual cDNA molecules. TCRdb itself ran the 5' RACE reads through MiXCR, one entry per CDR3 protein. In the table there are more than 50,000 distinct CDR3 sequences, 14% to 15% of which are singletons. The data are from a study of early T cells in non-severe SARS-CoV-2 infection. Overall study results and limits: VDJdb matching skewed toward anti-spike CD8 responses, missing private and CD4 specificities.

The rearrangement uses TRBV9 and TRBJ2-1, with 7 bases aligning to TRBD2. The sample here was whole blood, taken at baseline. The clonotype originates from an adult who was a healthcare worker with PCR-confirmed SARS-CoV-2 infection or an uninfected control (not recorded which). Here the CDR3 reads CASSVEGGSFYNEQFF. The CDR3 bases are TGTGCCAGCAGCGTAGAAGGCGGGAGTTTCTACAATGAGCAGTTCTTC.